Presented here are 5 T cell receptor beta chains from one specimen sequenced in a study of shared clonotypes between healthy human individuals. Sequenced by immunoSEQ multiplex PCR; TCRdb stores in-frame clones only, minus some. This table holds about 1.1 million clones, 78% found once. The sequencing sample was made of memory CD4+ T cells from PBMCs. Specified subset: CD45RA-negative fraction. The receptor set was obtained from a man between 18 and 29 years old in good health. Some clones in this sample may be carry-over from other donors' samples.

The chain uses TRBV4-1 and TRBJ1-2; 9 bases match TRBD1. Per germline, CDR1 MGHRA and CDR2 YSYEKL. The CDR3 extends over 15 amino acids. After removal of 4 bases from V and 5 bases from J, the junction contained 8 bases not matched to a gene. As DNA, the CDR3 is TGCGCCAGCAGCCCAGAACAGGGGGCGGGGTATGGCTACACCTTC. It translates to CASSPEQGAGYGYTF.

The rearrangement links TRBV6-1 to TRBJ2-1, with D tentatively TRBD2 (5 bases). CDR1 MNHNS and CDR2 SASEGT come from the germline V gene. The CDR3 length is 14 residues. V was cut by 7 bases and J by 2 bases, with 12 bases left in between. The CDR3 nucleotides are TGTGCCAGCATTGTCGGACTCCCCTACAATGAGCAGTTCTTC. Translated, it gives CASIVGLPYNEQFF.

In the case of this clone: At the DNA level, this CDR3 is encoded by other sequences in the same sample as well. V and J are TRBV30 and TRBJ2-3; D is unresolved. Per germline, CDR1 GTSNPN and CDR2 SVGIG (reference sequence). V was trimmed by 3 bases and J by 2 bases, leaving 3 bases between them. CDR3 length: 11 residues. CDR3 loop: CAWRNTDTQYF. In DNA, the CDR3 is TGTGCCTGGAGAAACACAGATACGCAGTATTTT.

This clone has just one count. The gene calls are TRBV5-4 and TRBJ2-1, with D perhaps TRBD2 (6 bases). Germline lookup yields CDR1 SGHNT and CDR2 YYREEE (reference sequence). The CDR3 totals 15 residues. V was shortened by 0 bases and J by 8 bases, with 15 bases between the two germline ends. In DNA form, the CDR3 reads TGTGCCAGCAGCTTGGAATGGGGGGAAGGGGATGAGCAGTTCTTC. Encoded protein: CASSLEWGEGDEQFF.

The chain links TRBV5-1 to TRBJ1-2; a weak D match, TRBD1 (5 bases). V lost 0 bases and J lost 8, with 14 bases in between. Germline CDR1 is SGHRS and CDR2 is YFSETQ. The CDR3 consists of 14 residues. CDR3 nucleotides: TGCGCCAGCAGCTTGGCGATGCGGGGCGGAGGCTACACCTTC. Translating it yields CASSLAMRGGGYTF.